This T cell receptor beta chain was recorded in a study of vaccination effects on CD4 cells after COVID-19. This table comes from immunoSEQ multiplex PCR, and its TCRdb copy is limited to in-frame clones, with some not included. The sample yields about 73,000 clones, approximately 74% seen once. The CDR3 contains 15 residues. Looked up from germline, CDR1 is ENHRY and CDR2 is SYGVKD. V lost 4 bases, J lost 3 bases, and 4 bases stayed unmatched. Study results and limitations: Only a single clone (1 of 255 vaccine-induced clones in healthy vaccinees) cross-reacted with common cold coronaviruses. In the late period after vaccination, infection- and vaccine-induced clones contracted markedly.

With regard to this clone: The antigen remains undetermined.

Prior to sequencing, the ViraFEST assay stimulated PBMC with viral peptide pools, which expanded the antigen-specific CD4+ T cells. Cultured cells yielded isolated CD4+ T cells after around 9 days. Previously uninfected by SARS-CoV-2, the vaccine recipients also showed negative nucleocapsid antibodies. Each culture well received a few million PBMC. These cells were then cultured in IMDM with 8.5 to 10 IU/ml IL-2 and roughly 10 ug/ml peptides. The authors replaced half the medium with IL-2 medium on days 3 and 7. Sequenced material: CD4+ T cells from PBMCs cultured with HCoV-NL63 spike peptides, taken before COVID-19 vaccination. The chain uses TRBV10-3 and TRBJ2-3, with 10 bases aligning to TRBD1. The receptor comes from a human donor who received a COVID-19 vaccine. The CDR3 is CAISAGQGQTDTQYF. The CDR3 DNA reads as TGTGCCATCAGTGCGGGACAGGGGCAGACAGATACGCAGTATTTT.